This TCR beta chain was identified during a study of T cell responses to AZD1222 COVID-19 vaccine. Only in-frame clones appear in the TCRdb table, and some are missing; sequencing was by immunoSEQ multiplex PCR. This table has about 170,000 clones, 85% to 90% appearing once. The length of the CDR3 is 11 residues. Per the germline V gene, CDR1 is ENHRY and CDR2 is SYGVKD. The V and J ends lost 10 bases and 6 bases respectively, with 10 bases between them. The source material was peripheral blood, sampled on day 0 of AZD1222 vaccination. This clonotype originated in an adult in good health. The V call is TRBV10-3, the J call TRBJ2-1; D remains unclear. DNA of the CDR3: TGTGCCACTGCTAGGGCCAATGAGCAGTTCTTC. This sequence encodes CATARANEQFF.